This paragraph covers one T cell receptor beta chain sequence. Its antigen remains undetermined. Base qualities are not recorded, but no much larger clone differs from it by a single base. This specimen's time point label, per the study, means: baseline before first vaccination. Vaccinee samples were obtained from the UK trials COV001 and COV002, which included a single-blind randomized controlled phase 2/3 trial of AZD1222 (ChAdOx1 nCoV-19) in healthy adults. For TCRbeta chain sequencing, PBMC samples were collected from trial participants at day 0 and at day 28 after the second dose. The data are from a study of T cell responses to AZD1222 COVID-19 vaccine (dated by TCRdb to the early 2020s). In terms of the full investigation: Because spike-specific TCR depth and breadth did not differ between the two schedules, AZD1222 recipients who got a second dose at roughly 4 weeks were pooled with those who got a second dose at roughly 12 weeks. A total of under 250 trial participants underwent TCR sequencing, of whom approximately 200 had received two doses of AZD1222 and 26 had received two doses of the MenACWY control vaccine. Trial participants were enrolled by age into subgroups of 18-55, 56-69 and 70-plus years, and 148, 28 and 57 TCR-sequenced participants, respectively, were included in these subgroups.

Reading the germline V gene (reference sequence) gives CDR1 MNHEY and CDR2 SMNVEV. V is cut by 4 bases and J by 4 bases, and the space between the germline ends is 8 bases. From its cysteine to its phenylalanine, the CDR3 spans 13 amino acids. This entry keeps only the CDR3 DNA: 39 bases, framed from base 1. Study-wide conclusions, independent of this receptor: The 56-69-year group was small, and its depth increase did not reach significance, likely because of low power. Because no day 14 peak-response samples were available, repertoires were characterized only after the peak T cell response. Reportedly, close to half of the unique spike-specific TCRs recognized epitopes lying outside the regions that are mutated in the B.1.351 and B.1.1.7 variants. Spike-specific TCR breadth and depth rose significantly after two AZD1222 doses compared with day 0 and with MenACWY recipients. CD4 TCRs associated with the vaccine covered the entire spike protein, and the dominant responses were in regions 160-218 and 743-854. Conclusions about previously exposed vaccinees were limited because only six AZD1222 recipients were SARS-CoV-2 seropositive at baseline. Participants were mostly white British and included more females than males, and it was suggested by the authors that clonal diversity may have been underestimated.

The CDR3 regions of human TCRbeta chains were analyzed by immunosequencing. The paper's processing steps were these. Repertoire TCRs were matched against a reference library of SARS-CoV-2-specific TCRs generated with the MIRA antigen-specificity platform. Breadth was defined as the fraction of unique TCRs that were SARS-CoV-2-associated. Depth was defined as the fraction of total T cells that were SARS-CoV-2-associated. Using the MIRA data, each spike-specific TCR was mapped to the spike region that the TCR reacts to and placed in a CD4 or CD8 class. Log10-transformed breadth and depth values were compared by one-way ANOVA with Sidak's multiple comparisons tests. TCRdb re-hosts the immuneACCESS table, in-frame sequences only. Its copies lack some clones; in the studies checked, an unresolved V gene accounts for under half of them, and the cause for the rest is not known. V and J calls and clone size are those listed in that table; D and trimming were worked out from the DNA. The table for this sample lists 120,000 or so clones; under 90% of them were counted only once. The top ten constitute 7.7% of the sample.

The chain employs TRBV27 and TRBJ2-1, with TRBD1 perhaps the D gene, on 5 matching bases. Sample: peripheral blood, taken on day 0 of AZD1222 vaccination. This clonotype was sampled from an adult in good health. The encoded CDR3 is CASSSTEYNEQFF. The nucleotides are TGTGCCAGCAGTTCGACAGAATACAATGAGCAGTTCTTC.